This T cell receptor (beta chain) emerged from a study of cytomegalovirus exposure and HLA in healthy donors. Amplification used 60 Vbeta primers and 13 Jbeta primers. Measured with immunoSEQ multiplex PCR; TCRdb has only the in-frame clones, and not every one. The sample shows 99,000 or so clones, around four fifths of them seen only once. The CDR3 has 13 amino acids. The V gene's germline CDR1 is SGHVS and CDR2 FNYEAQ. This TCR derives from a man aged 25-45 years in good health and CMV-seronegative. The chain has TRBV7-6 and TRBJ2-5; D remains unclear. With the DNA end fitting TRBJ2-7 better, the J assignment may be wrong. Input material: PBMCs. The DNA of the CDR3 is TGTGCCAGCAGCTTAGACAGTTCCTACGAGCAGTACTTC. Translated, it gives CASSLDSSYEQYF.